This T cell receptor (beta chain) is from a study of CD8 T cells in Susac syndrome (dated by TCRdb to between 2017 and 2020). Study-wide context: Of the Susac syndrome patients who were sequenced, about eight were in clinical remission while five or six had clinically active disease. At blood withdrawal, Susac syndrome patients were therapy-naive, treated with corticosteroids (with IVIg additionally given to some), or treated with IVIg alone. Repertoire sequencing was used to test whether CD8+ T cell activation and differentiation in Susac syndrome was antigen driven. Clonality of the CD8+ T cell repertoire was compared between eleven to twelve healthy donors, 14 Susac syndrome patients and roughly 16 multiple sclerosis patients.

Study-wide conclusions, independent of this receptor: Clonal expansion was observed in Susac syndrome CD8+ repertoires, with the highest expansion in CD8+ TEMRA cells and greater expansion in clinically active than in remitting patients. Roughly 15 and five Susac-specific public clones were found in the total CD8+ and CD8+ TEMRA repertoires, respectively. The study acknowledged that relatively few individuals were included in the TCR sequencing and HLA analysis.

Peripheral blood CD8+ and CD4+ T cells from healthy donors, Susac syndrome patients and multiple sclerosis patients were profiled by high-throughput TCR beta sequencing. Susac syndrome patients met recently defined diagnostic criteria for definite or probable disease. Bulk CD8+ and CD4+ T cells were purified magnetically by negative isolation, whereas CD8+ TEMRA cells were enriched by FACS. Blood was drawn into EDTA tubes, processed within 24 hours, and PBMCs were isolated by density gradient centrifugation. PBMCs intended for TCR sequencing were cryopreserved in liquid nitrogen and thawed later in a water bath at 37 degrees C. The sorted or isolated CD4+, CD8+ and CD8+ TEMRA cells had a purity of 90% or higher. Notes on this clonotype: Which antigen it targets is not known. No clone much larger than this one lies a single base away; base qualities are absent.

V and J are trimmed by 3 bases and 3 bases, and the gene matches miss 21 bases of the junction. The CDR3 goes from the cysteine to the phenylalanine over 20 residues. Only the CDR3 portion is preserved as DNA: 60 bases, with reading frame beginning at the first base. Looking up the germline V gene (reference sequence) yields CDR1 LNHDA and CDR2 SQIVND. RNA was extracted with the RNeasy kit and about 0.5 to 1 ug was reverse transcribed using random hexamers. The immunoSEQ multiplex PCR assay, which covers 54 Vbeta and 13 Jbeta segments, was used to amplify TCR beta CDR3 regions. PCR amplification bias was corrected using a synthetic template baseline for primer optimization and computational correction. The original methods were these. Reads were annotated to V, D and J genes according to IMGT and were analyzed with immunoSEQ Analyzer, with only productive sequences retained. Clonality was calculated as one minus the Shannon entropy normalized by log2 of the number of productive unique sequences. For each patient and control, public and private clones were evaluated within the 100 most prevalent clones. A clone was defined as Susac-specific if it was absent from the healthy and MS cohorts, from approximately 980 published viral clones and from other ImmuneACCESS disease sequences. Starting from the raw public reads, TCRdb applied fastp trimming at Q25, assembled clones with MiXCR and retained in-frame beta chains. Every entry covers one CDR3 protein and lists the most common genes and DNA from its rows. TCRdb's processing, not the study's, gives the V and J calls here. Across this sample there are about 83,000 distinct CDR3 sequences, with about 95% seen only once. The biggest ten clones account for approximately 0.39% of the sample.

The sequence derives from a human donor with Susac syndrome. The sample was CD8+ T cells from PBMCs. The chain is made from TRBV19 and TRBJ2-3; 7 bases in between match TRBD2. The CDR3 region: CASSIRSRGGGLGRTDTQYF. The sequenced DNA: TGTGCCAGTAGTATTCGGAGTCGCGGCGGGGGTCTTGGAAGAACAGATACGCAGTATTTT.